This entry describes one T cell receptor (beta chain). The sample belongs to a study of blood T cell repertoires in COVID-19. About the research overall: Acute and convalescent COVID-19 samples came from the United States, Italy and Spain. From T cells, B-cell-depleted T cells, or PBMCs came the material, which was cDNA or gDNA.

The protocol was immunoSEQ multiplex PCR, while the TCRdb copy is restricted to in-frame clones and leaves out a portion. The table lists about 170,000 clones, approximately 79% of them singletons, with 15% to 20% in the top ten. Source material: PBMCs or T cells enriched from blood (not recorded which). This TCR came from a woman between 65 and 79 years old in a cohort exposed to, infected with or recovered from COVID-19 (not recorded which).

The CDR3 is CASSSADTYSYEQYF. CDR3 nucleotides: TGTGCCAGTAGTTCCGCCGACACGTATTCCTACGAGCAGTACTTC. The J gene is TRBJ2-7, the V gene TRBV19; D remains ambiguous. Per germline, CDR1 LNHDA and CDR2 SQIVND (reference sequence). V was clipped by 5 bases and J by 1 base, with 15 bases between them. This CDR3 region has 15 residues.